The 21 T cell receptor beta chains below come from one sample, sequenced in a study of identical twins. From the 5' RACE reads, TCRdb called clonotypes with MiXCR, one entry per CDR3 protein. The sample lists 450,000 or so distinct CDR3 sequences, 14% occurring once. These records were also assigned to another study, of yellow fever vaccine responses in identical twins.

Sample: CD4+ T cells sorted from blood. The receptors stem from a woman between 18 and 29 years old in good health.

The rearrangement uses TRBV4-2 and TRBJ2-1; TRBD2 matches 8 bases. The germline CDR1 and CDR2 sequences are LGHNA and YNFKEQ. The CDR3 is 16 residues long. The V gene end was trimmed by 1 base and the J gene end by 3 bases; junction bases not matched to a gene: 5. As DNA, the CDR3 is TGTGCCAGCAGCCAAGGTAGCGGGAAGAACTACAATGAGCAGTTCTTC. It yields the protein CASSQGSGKNYNEQFF.

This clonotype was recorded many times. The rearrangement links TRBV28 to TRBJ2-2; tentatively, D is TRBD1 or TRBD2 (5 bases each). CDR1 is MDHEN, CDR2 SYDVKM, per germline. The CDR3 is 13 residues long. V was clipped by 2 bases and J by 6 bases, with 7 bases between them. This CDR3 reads CASSLMGAGELFF. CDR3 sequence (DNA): TGTGCCAGCAGTTTAATGGGGGCCGGGGAGCTGTTTTTT.

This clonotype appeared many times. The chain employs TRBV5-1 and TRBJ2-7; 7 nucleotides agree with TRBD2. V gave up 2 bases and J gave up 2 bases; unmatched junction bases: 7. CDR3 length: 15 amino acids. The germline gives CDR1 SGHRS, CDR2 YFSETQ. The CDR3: CASSFGTTVTYEQYF. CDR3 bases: TGCGCCAGCAGCTTCGGGACTACCGTAACCTACGAGCAGTACTTC.

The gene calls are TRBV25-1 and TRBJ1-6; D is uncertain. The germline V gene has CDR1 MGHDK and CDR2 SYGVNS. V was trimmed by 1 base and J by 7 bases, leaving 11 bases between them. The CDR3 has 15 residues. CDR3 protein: CASSESGGKNSPLHF. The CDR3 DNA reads TGTGCCAGCAGTGAATCTGGCGGGAAAAATTCACCCCTCCACTTT.

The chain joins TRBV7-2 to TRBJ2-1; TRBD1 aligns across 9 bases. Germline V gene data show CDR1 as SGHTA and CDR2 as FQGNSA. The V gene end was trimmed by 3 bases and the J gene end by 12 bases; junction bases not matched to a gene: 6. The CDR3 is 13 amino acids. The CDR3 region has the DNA TGTGCCAGCAGCTTTCCCGGGACAGGGTGGCAGTTCTTC. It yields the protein CASSFPGTGWQFF. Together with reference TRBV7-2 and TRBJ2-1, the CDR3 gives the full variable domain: GAGVSQSPSNKVTEKGKDVELRCDPISGHTALYWYRQSLGQGLEFLIYFQGNSAPDKSGLPSDRFSAERTGGSVSTLTIQRTQQEDSAVYLCASSFPGTGWQFFGPGTRLTVL.

CDR3: CASSSYRDQPQHF. In DNA, the CDR3 is TGTGCCAGCAGCTCTTACAGGGATCAGCCCCAGCATTTT. This sequence joins TRBV7-8 and TRBJ1-5; a possible D gene is TRBD1 (6 bases). The CDR3 loop spans 13 amino acids. V lost 4 bases, J lost 5 bases, and 9 bases lay in between. Germline lookup yields CDR1 SGHVS and CDR2 FQNEAQ.

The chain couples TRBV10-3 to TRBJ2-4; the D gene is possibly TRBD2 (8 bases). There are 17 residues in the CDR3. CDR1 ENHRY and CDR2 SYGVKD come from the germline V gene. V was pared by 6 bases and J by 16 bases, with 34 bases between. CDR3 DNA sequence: TGTGCCATCAGGACTGAGGGACAGAGACTAGCGATCGGTTCGTTTTACTTC. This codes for CAIRTEGQRLAIGSFYF.

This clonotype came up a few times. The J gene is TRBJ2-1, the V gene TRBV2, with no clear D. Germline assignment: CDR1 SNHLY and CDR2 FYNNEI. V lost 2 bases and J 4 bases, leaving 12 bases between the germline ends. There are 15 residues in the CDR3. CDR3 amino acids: CASSELVGMYNEQFF. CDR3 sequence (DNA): TGTGCCAGCAGTGAACTGGTCGGAATGTACAATGAGCAGTTCTTC.

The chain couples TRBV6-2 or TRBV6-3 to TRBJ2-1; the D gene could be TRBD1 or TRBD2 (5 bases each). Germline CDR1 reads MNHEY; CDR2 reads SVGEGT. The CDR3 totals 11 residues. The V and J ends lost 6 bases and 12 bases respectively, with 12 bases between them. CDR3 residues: CASSLGTGQFF. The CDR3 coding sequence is TGTGCCAGCAGCCTCGGGACGGGGCAGTTCTTC.

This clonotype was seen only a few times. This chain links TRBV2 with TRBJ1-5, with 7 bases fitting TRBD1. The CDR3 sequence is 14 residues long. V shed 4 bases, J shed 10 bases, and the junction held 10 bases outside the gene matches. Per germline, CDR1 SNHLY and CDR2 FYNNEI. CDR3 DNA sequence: TGTGCCAGCAGTGCGAGACAGGGCACGGTACCCCAGCATTTT. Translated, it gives CASSARQGTVPQHF.

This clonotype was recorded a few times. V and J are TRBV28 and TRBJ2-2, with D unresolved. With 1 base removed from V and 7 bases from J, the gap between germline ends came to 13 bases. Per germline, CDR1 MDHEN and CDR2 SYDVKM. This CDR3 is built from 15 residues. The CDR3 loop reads CASSLSPPLGGELFF. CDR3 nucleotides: TGTGCCAGCAGTTTATCCCCACCCCTCGGCGGGGAGCTGTTTTTT.

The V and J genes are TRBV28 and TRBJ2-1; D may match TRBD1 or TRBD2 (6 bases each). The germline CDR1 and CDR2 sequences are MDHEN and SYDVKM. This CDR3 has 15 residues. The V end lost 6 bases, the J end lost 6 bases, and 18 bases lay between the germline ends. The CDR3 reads CASSRRGSGSNEQFF. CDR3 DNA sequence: TGTGCCAGCAGCCGGAGGGGGTCAGGATCCAATGAGCAGTTCTTC.

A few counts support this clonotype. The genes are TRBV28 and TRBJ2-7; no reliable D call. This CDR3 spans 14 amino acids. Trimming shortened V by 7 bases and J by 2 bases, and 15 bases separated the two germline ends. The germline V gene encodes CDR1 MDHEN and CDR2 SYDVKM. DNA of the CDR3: TGTGCCAGCACCCGCGGCCGGAGACCCTACGAGCAGTACTTC. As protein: CASTRGRRPYEQYF.

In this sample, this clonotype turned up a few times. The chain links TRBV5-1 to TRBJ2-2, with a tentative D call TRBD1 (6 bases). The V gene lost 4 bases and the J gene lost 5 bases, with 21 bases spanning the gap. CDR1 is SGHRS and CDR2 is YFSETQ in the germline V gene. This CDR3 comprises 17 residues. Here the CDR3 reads CASSRTTGSPRTGELFF. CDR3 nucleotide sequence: TGCGCCAGCAGCCGCACTACAGGGTCCCCGAGGACCGGGGAGCTGTTTTTT.

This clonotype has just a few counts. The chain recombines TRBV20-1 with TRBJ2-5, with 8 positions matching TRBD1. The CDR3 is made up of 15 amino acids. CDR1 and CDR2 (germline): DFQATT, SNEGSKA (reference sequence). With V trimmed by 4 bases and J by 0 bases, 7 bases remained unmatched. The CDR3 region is CSATTGTGYQETQYF. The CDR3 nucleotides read TGCAGTGCTACTACCGGGACAGGTTACCAAGAGACCCAGTACTTC.

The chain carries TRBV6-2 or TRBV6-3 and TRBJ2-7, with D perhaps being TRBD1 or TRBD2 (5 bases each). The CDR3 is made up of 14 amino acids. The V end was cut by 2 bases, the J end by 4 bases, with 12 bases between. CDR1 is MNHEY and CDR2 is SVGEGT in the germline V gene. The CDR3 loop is CASSYPGTAYEQYF. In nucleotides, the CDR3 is TGTGCCAGCAGTTACCCCGGGACGGCATACGAGCAGTACTTC.

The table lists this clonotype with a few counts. CDR3 amino acids: CATSRVGGGGANEQFF. The DNA for the CDR3 is TGTGCCACCAGCAGAGTGGGGGGCGGCGGTGCAAATGAGCAGTTCTTC. The chain recombines TRBV15 with TRBJ2-1; either TRBD1 or TRBD2 may supply D (6 bases each). The germline V gene has CDR1 LNHNV and CDR2 YYDKDF (reference sequence). V lost 1 base, J lost 7 bases, and 17 bases lay in between. CDR3 length: 16 residues.

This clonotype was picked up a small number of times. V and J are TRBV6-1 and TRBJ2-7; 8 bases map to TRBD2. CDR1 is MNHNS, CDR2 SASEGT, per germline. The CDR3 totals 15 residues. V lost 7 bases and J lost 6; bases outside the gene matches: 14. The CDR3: CASTSGRLAGIEQYF. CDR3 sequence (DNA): TGTGCCAGCACCAGCGGTCGGCTAGCGGGCATCGAGCAGTACTTC.

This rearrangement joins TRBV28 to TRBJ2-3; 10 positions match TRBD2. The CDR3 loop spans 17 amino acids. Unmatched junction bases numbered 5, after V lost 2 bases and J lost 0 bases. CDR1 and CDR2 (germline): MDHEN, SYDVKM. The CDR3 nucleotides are TGTGCCAGCAGTTTACCTAGCGGGGGCCGCAGCACAGATACGCAGTATTTT. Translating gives CASSLPSGGRSTDTQYF.

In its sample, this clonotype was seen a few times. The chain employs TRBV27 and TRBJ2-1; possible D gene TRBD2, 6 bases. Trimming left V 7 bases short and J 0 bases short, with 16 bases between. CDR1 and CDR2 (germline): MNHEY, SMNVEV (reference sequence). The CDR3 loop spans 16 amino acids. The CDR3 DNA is TGTGCCAGCAAGAGGGAGGCGAGGAGCTCCTACAATGAGCAGTTCTTC. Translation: CASKREARSSYNEQFF.

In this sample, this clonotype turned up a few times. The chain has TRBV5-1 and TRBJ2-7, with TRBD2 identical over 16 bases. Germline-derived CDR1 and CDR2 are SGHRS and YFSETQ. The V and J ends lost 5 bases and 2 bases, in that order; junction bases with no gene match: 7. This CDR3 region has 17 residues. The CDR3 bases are TGCGCCAGCAGTTCGGGACTAGCGGGAGGGCCCACCTACGAGCAGTACTTC. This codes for CASSSGLAGGPTYEQYF.